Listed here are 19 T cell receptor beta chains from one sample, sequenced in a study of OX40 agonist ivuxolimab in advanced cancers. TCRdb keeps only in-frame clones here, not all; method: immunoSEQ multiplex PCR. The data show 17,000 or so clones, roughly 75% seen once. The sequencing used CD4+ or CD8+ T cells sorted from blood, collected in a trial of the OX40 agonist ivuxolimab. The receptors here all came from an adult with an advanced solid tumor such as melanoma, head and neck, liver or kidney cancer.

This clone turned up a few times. The CDR3 DNA follows: TGTGCCAGCAGCTTATCCGGGACAGAAGAGACCCAGTACTTC. This gives the protein CASSLSGTEETQYF. The genes are TRBV11-3 and TRBJ2-5; 7 nucleotides match TRBD1. V lost 2 bases and J lost 3; bases outside the gene matches: 3. Germline V CDR1 and CDR2: SGHNT, YENEEA. The CDR3 covers 14 residues.

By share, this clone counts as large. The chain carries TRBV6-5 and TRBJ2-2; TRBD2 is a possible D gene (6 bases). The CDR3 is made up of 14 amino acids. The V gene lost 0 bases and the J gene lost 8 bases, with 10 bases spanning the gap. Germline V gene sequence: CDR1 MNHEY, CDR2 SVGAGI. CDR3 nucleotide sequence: TGTGCCAGCAGTTACTCGGGGGGATCGGGGGAGCTGTTTTTT. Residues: CASSYSGGSGELFF.

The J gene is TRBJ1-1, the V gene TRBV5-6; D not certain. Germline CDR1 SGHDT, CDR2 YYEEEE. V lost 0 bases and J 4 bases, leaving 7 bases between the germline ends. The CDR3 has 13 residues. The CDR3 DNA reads TGTGCCAGCAGCTTGGGGGTGAGCACTGAAGCTTTCTTT. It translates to CASSLGVSTEAFF.

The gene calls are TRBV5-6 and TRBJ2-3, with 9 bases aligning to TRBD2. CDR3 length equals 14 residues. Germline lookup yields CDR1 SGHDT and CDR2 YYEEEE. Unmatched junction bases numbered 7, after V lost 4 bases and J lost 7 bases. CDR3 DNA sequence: TGTGCCAGCAGCCTGGAGCTAGCGGGGTATACGCAGTATTTT. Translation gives CASSLELAGYTQYF.

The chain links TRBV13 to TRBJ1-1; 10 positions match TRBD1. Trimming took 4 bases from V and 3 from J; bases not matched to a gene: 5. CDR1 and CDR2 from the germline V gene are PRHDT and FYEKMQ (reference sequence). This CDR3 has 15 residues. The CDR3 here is CASSSRTGGDTEAFF. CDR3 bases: TGTGCCAGCAGCTCGCGGACAGGGGGGGACACTGAAGCTTTCTTT.

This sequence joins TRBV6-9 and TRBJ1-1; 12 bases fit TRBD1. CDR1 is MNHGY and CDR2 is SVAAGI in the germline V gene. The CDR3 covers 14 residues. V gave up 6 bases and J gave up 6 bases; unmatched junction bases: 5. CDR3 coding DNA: TGTGCCAGCAGACGGGACAGGGGGCTCTCTGAAGCTTTCTTT. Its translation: CASRRDRGLSEAFF.

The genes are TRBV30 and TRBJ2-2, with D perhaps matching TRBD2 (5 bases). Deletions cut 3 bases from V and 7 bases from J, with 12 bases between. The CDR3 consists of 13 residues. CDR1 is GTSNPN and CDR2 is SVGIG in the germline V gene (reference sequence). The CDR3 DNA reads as TGTGCCTGGAGGCTGCTAGCAAGCGGGGAGCTGTTTTTT. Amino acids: CAWRLLASGELFF.

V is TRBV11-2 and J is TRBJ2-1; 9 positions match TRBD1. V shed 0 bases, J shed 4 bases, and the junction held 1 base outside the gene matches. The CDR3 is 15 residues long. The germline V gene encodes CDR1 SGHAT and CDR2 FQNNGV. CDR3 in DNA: TGTGCCAGCAGCTTAGAGACAGGGGGTTACAATGAGCAGTTCTTC. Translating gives CASSLETGGYNEQFF.

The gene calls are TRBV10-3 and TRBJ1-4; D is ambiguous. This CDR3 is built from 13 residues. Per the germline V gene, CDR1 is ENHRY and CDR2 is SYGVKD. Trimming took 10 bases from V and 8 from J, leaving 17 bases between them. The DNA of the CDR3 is TGTGCCACCAGCGAGATAATGCAGGAAAAACTGTTTTTT. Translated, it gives CATSEIMQEKLFF.

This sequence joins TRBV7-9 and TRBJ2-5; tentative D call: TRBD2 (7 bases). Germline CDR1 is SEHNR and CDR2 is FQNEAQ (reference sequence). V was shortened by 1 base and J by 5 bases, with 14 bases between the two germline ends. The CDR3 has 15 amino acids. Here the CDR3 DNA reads TGTGCCAGCAGCTTAGACGGGGGGCTAAGGGAGACCCAGTACTTC. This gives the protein CASSLDGGLRETQYF.

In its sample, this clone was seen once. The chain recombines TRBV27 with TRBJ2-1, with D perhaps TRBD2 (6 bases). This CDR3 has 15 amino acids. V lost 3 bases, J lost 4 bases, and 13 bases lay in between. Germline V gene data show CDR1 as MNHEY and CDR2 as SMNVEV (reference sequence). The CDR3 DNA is TGTGCCAGCAGTTTGGCGGGAACACTTTACAATGAGCAGTTCTTC. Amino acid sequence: CASSLAGTLYNEQFF.

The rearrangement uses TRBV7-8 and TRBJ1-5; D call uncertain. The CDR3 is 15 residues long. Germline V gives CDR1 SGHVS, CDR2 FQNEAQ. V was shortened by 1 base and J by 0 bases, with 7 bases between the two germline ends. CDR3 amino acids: CASSLGLNSNQPQHF. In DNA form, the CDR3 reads TGTGCCAGCAGCTTAGGACTTAATAGCAATCAGCCCCAGCATTTT. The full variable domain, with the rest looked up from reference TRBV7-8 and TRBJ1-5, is GAGVSQSPRYKVAKRGQDVALRCDPISGHVSLFWYQQALGQGPEFLTYFQNEAQLDKSGLPSDRFFAERPEGSVSTLKIQRTQQEDSAVYLCASSLGLNSNQPQHFGDGTRLSIL.

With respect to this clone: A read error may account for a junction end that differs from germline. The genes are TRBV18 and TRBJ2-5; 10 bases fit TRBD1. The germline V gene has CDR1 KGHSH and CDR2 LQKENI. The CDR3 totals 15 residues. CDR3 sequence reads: CASSPGQGFQVTQYF. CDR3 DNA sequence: TGTGCCAGCTCACCGGGACAGGGGTTCCAAGTGACCCAGTACTTC.

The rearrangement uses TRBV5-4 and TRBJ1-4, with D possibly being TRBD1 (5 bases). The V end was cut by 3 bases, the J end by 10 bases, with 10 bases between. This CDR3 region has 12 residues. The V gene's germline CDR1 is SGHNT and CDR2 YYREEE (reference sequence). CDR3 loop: CASSYGDGKLFF. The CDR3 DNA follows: TGTGCCAGCAGCTACGGGGACGGAAAACTGTTTTTT. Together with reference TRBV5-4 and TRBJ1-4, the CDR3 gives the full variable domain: ETGVTQSPTHLIKTRGQQVTLRCSSQSGHNTVSWYQQALGQGPQFIFQYYREEENGRGNFPPRFSGLQFPNYSSELNVNALELDDSALYLCASSYGDGKLFFGSGTQLSVL.

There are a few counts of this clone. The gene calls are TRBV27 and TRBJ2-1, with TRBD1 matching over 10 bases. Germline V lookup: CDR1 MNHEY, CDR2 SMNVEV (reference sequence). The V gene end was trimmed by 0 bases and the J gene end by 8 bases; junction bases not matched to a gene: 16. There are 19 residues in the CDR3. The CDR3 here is CASSLSSGQGSLLLDEQFF. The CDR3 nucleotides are TGTGCCAGCAGTTTATCTTCGGGACAGGGGAGTTTGCTCTTAGATGAGCAGTTCTTC.

CDR3 coding DNA: TGTGCCAGCAGCTTAGGGGTAGGGGGCTTCTACAATGAGCAGTTCTTC. Translating it yields CASSLGVGGFYNEQFF. The chain employs TRBV11-3 and TRBJ2-1; 7 nucleotides align to TRBD1. CDR1 is SGHNT and CDR2 is YENEEA in the germline V gene. This CDR3 is 16 amino acids long. V shed 1 base, J shed 3 bases, and the junction held 6 bases outside the gene matches.

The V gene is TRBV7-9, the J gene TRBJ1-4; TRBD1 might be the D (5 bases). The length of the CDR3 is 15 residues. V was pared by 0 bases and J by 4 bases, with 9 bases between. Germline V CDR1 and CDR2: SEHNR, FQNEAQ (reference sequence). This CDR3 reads CASSLARGINEKLFF. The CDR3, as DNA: TGTGCCAGCAGCTTAGCCCGGGGGATTAATGAAAAACTGTTTTTT.

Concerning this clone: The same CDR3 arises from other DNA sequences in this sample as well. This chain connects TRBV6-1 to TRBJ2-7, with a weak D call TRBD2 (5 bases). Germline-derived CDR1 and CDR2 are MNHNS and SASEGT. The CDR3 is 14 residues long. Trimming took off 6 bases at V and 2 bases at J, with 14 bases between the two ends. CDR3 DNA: TGTGCCAGCAGCCTTTCTTCCGGGGCCTACGAGCAGTACTTC. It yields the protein CASSLSSGAYEQYF.

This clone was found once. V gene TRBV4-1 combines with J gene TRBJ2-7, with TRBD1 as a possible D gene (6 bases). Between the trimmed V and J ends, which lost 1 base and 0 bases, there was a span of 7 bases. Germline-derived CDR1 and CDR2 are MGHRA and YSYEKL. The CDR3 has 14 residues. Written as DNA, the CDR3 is TGCGCCAGCAGCCAAGCAGGGGACTCCTACGAGCAGTACTTC. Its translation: CASSQAGDSYEQYF.